The rows below give T cell receptor beta chains drawn from one sample of a study of cytomegalovirus exposure and HLA in healthy donors. Profiled with immunoSEQ multiplex PCR; TCRdb holds only in-frame clones, not every one. Among 200,000 to 300,000 clones listed, roughly 89% were seen once. Input material: PBMCs. The receptor source for this set is a man aged 18 to 30 in good health and CMV-seronegative. CDR3s include the opening cysteine and the closing phenylalanine or tryptophan. A D gene is named only where the DNA matches it firmly. For some rows the clone size is stated as once, few or many, or as a class when expanded; others skip it.

V gene	D gene	clone size	J gene	CDR3 DNA	CDR3 protein
TRBV28	-	-	TRBJ1-2	TGTGCCAGCAGTCCCAGAAACTATGGCTACACCTTC	CASSPRNYGYTF
TRBV19	-	-	TRBJ1-3	TGTGCCAGTAATGACTACTCTGGAAACACCATATATTTT	CASNDYSGNTIYF
TRBV4-1	-	-	TRBJ1-3	TGCGCCAGCAGCGGGGAGCAGGGGACTGGAAACACCATATATTTT	CASSGEQGTGNTIYF
TRBV7-3	TRBD2	-	TRBJ2-1	TGTGCCAGCAGCTTGGCGGGAGCTTTACACAATGAGCAGTTCTTC	CASSLAGALHNEQFF
TRBV28	TRBD1	-	TRBJ2-7	TGTGCCAGCAGTTTGTCTCAGGGGGTATACGAGCAGTACTTC	CASSLSQGVYEQYF
TRBV5-1	TRBD2	-	TRBJ2-1	TGCGCCAGCCGGGGGGAGGAAGCCTCCAATGAGCAGTTCTTC	CASRGEEASNEQFF
TRBV19	-	-	TRBJ2-2	TGTGCCAGTAGTATAGGCGACAGGACATTGGGGCAGCTGTTTTTT	CASSIGDRTLGQLFF
TRBV7-3	-	-	TRBJ1-1	TGTGCCAGCAGCAATTCTCGGGGTGAAGCTTTCTTT	CASSNSRGEAFF
TRBV10-3	TRBD2	-	TRBJ2-3	TGTGCCACCGACGTCGGACTAGAAGAAGATACGCAGTATTTT	CATDVGLEEDTQYF
TRBV10-3	TRBD2	-	TRBJ2-3	TGTGCCATTAAGAGCGGGGGAGACACAGATACGCAGTATTTT	CAIKSGGDTDTQYF
TRBV19	-	-	TRBJ1-6	TGTGCCAGTAGTATATTGGGGGCCAATTCACCCCTCCACTTT	CASSILGANSPLHF
TRBV7-9	TRBD2	-	TRBJ2-5	TGTGCCAGCAGCTCCCAAGTAAGCGGGAGTCGGGGTGAGACCCAGTACTTC	CASSSQVSGSRGETQYF
TRBV10-3	-	-	TRBJ2-5	TGTGCCATCAGTGAGGCCAGCGGAGAGACCCAGTACTTC	CAISEASGETQYF
TRBV28	-	-	TRBJ1-6	TGTGCCAGCAGTTTATGGGCGGATTCACCCCTCCACTTT	CASSLWADSPLHF
TRBV5-1	-	-	TRBJ1-1	TGCGCCAGCAGCGCAGACACAGGGACTGAAGCTTTCTTT	CASSADTGTEAFF
TRBV4-1	-	-	TRBJ2-3	TGCGCCAGCAGCCAAAGACAGGCCTCAGATACGCAGTATTTT	CASSQRQASDTQYF
TRBV21-1	-	-	TRBJ2-7	TGTGCCAGCAGCAAAGGGAAGCGGGAAGAGCAGTACTTC	CASSKGKREEQYF
TRBV11-2	-	-	TRBJ2-2	TGTGCCAGCAGCCCACTCACCGGGGAGCTGTTTTTT	CASSPLTGELFF
TRBV21-1	-	-	TRBJ1-5	TGTGCGAACCCTGGGGCAAGGGCATTCGAATATAGCAATCAGCCCCAGCATTTT	CANPGARAFEYSNQPQHF
TRBV5-1	-	-	TRBJ2-1	TGCGCCAGCAGCAACCTCCGAGGGTATGAGCAGTTCTTC	CASSNLRGYEQFF
TRBV13	TRBD2	-	TRBJ2-3	TGTGCCAGCAGCCCTGCGGGGGTGAGCACAGATACGCAGTATTTT	CASSPAGVSTDTQYF
TRBV4-3	TRBD1	-	TRBJ2-1	TGCGCCAGCAGCCAAGGACAGGGTGAGGGCAATGAGCAGTTCTTC	CASSQGQGEGNEQFF
TRBV29-1	-	-	TRBJ2-1	TGCAGCGTCACTAGGATCAGGGAGCAGTTCTTC	CSVTRIREQFF
TRBV27	-	-	TRBJ1-4	TGTGCCAGCAGTTTCGAGGGCCATGAAGATGAAAAACTGTTTTTT	CASSFEGHEDEKLFF
TRBV7-2	-	-	TRBJ1-2	TGTGCCAGCAGCTTAGGGGGCTCCTCCTATGGCTACACCTTC	CASSLGGSSYGYTF
TRBV9	-	-	TRBJ1-4	TGTGCCAGCAGTGGGGGGGCTGGAGAAAAACTGTTTTTT	CASSGGAGEKLFF
TRBV5-6	-	once	TRBJ1-3	TGTGCCAGCAGCTTGGGAGTCGCCTCTGGAAACACCATATATTTT	CASSLGVASGNTIYF
TRBV4-2	TRBD2	-	TRBJ2-5	TGTGCCAGCAGCCAAGGAATAGCGGGAGGTACCCAAGAGACCCAGTACTTC	CASSQGIAGGTQETQYF
TRBV27	TRBD1	-	TRBJ1-6	TGTGCCAGCAGAGGGACAGGGAGAAATTCACCCCTCCACTTT	CASRGTGRNSPLHF
TRBV28	-	-	TRBJ2-2	TGTGCCAGCAGTTTAGCCGGGACTAACACCGGGGAGCTGTTTTTT	CASSLAGTNTGELFF
TRBV11-2	-	once	TRBJ2-3	TGTGCCAGCAGCCCTGGAGGGGATACGCAGTATTTT	CASSPGGDTQYF
TRBV11-2	-	-	TRBJ2-1	TGTGCCAGCAGCCCCCTTAAGGGGCCCAACAATGAGCAGTTCTTC	CASSPLKGPNNEQFF
TRBV9	TRBD2	once	TRBJ2-1	TGTGCCAGCAGCGTTTACGGGGGGGATTACAATGAGCAGTTCTTC	CASSVYGGDYNEQFF
TRBV5-1	TRBD1	-	TRBJ2-1	TGCGCCAGCAGCTTTCCCCCGGGACAGGGATCACTAGAGGGTGAGCAGTTCTTC	CASSFPPGQGSLEGEQFF
TRBV11-2	-	-	TRBJ1-2	TGTGCCAGCAGCTTAGGGGTAGGGGTCGGCTACACCTTC	CASSLGVGVGYTF
TRBV5-1	-	-	TRBJ2-5	TGCGCCAGCAGCTTAGGAGGGTACGAGACCCAGTACTTC	CASSLGGYETQYF
TRBV5-6	-	-	TRBJ1-1	TGTGCCAGCAGCTTGGGACTCGGGGAAGTGAACACTGAAGCTTTCTTT	CASSLGLGEVNTEAFF
TRBV6-5	-	-	TRBJ1-1	TGTGCCAGCAAGGCAGGGAAGAACACTGAAGCTTTCTTT	CASKAGKNTEAFF
TRBV7-9	TRBD1	-	TRBJ1-4	TGTGCCAGCAGCTATATGGGACAGGGGGATGAAAAACTGTTTTTT	CASSYMGQGDEKLFF
TRBV7-7	TRBD2	-	TRBJ2-7	TGTGCCAGCAGCTTAGGGGGAGGGGATGTCGAGCAGTACTTC	CASSLGGGDVEQYF
TRBV7-9	-	-	TRBJ2-5	TGTGCCAGCAGCTCAAATCGACTAGAACAAGAGACCCAGTACTTC	CASSSNRLEQETQYF
TRBV10-2	-	-	TRBJ2-7	TGCGCCACCGGGACTTCCAGCTCCTACGAGCAGTACTTC	CATGTSSSYEQYF
TRBV28	-	-	TRBJ1-2	TGTGCCAGCAGTTATGCGCAGGGATTCGACTATGGCTACACCTTC	CASSYAQGFDYGYTF
TRBV27	-	-	TRBJ2-2	TGTGCCAGCAGTTTCGGCGGGTTGGGGGAGCTGTTTTTT	CASSFGGLGELFF
TRBV6-5	-	-	TRBJ2-2	TGTGCCAGCACCAGGGGGGAGTCCGGGGAGCTGTTTTTT	CASTRGESGELFF
TRBV7-8	TRBD1	-	TRBJ1-5	TGTGCCAGCAGCCCGACAGGGGGAGATAGCAATCAGCCCCAGCATTTT	CASSPTGGDSNQPQHF
TRBV4-1	TRBD1	-	TRBJ2-7	TGCGCCAGCAGCCCAAAGTATTCGTTTGAAAGGGGGCGAAACTCCTACGAGCAGTACTTC	CASSPKYSFERGRNSYEQYF
TRBV11-3	-	-	TRBJ1-1	TGTGCCAGCAGCTCCGCCGGAGGAGTCACTGAAGCTTTCTTT	CASSSAGGVTEAFF
TRBV19	-	-	TRBJ1-1	TGTGCCAGTACTTACCGGGCCTTGGGAGGTGAAGCTTTCTTT	CASTYRALGGEAFF
TRBV18	-	-	TRBJ2-1	TGTGCCAGCTCACCAATACAGGACCCGAGCTCCTACAATGAGCAGTTCTTC	CASSPIQDPSSYNEQFF
TRBV19	-	-	TRBJ1-5	TGTGCCAGTAGTTTCCGGTTGGGGCAGCTATCTAATCAGCCCCAGCATTTT	CASSFRLGQLSNQPQHF
TRBV14	TRBD2	-	TRBJ2-1	TGTGCCAGCAGCCGCGGCCGGGGGGGCCGTCTTAATGAGCAGTTCTTC	CASSRGRGGRLNEQFF
TRBV28	-	-	TRBJ2-3	TGTGCCAGCAGGGGGGCAGGGAGTCCAGATACGCAGTATTTT	CASRGAGSPDTQYF
TRBV5-5	-	few	TRBJ2-5	TGTGCCAGCAGCTTGATCGGGGGGCAGGAGACCCAGTACTTC	CASSLIGGQETQYF
TRBV9	TRBD1	-	TRBJ2-1	TGTGCCAGCAGCCTTAACCGGGACAGGGACCACAATGAGCAGTTCTTC	CASSLNRDRDHNEQFF
TRBV28	-	-	TRBJ1-2	TGTGCCAGCAGTGAGGCTGATGGCTACACCTTC	CASSEADGYTF
TRBV30	-	-	TRBJ2-5	TGTGCCTGGAGTGCCCCGGGGGTCCAAGAGACCCAGTACTTC	CAWSAPGVQETQYF
TRBV5-6	-	-	TRBJ2-1	TGTGCCAGCAGCTTGGCCGGGTCTAGAGGCAGTGAGCAGTTCTTC	CASSLAGSRGSEQFF
TRBV6-5	-	-	TRBJ2-7	TGTGCCAGCAGTTTCTCCGGCGGCAGCCCTACCTACGAGCAGTACTTC	CASSFSGGSPTYEQYF
TRBV29-1	-	-	TRBJ2-7	TGCAGCGTTGAAGGACACGTCGACGAGCAGTACTTC	CSVEGHVDEQYF